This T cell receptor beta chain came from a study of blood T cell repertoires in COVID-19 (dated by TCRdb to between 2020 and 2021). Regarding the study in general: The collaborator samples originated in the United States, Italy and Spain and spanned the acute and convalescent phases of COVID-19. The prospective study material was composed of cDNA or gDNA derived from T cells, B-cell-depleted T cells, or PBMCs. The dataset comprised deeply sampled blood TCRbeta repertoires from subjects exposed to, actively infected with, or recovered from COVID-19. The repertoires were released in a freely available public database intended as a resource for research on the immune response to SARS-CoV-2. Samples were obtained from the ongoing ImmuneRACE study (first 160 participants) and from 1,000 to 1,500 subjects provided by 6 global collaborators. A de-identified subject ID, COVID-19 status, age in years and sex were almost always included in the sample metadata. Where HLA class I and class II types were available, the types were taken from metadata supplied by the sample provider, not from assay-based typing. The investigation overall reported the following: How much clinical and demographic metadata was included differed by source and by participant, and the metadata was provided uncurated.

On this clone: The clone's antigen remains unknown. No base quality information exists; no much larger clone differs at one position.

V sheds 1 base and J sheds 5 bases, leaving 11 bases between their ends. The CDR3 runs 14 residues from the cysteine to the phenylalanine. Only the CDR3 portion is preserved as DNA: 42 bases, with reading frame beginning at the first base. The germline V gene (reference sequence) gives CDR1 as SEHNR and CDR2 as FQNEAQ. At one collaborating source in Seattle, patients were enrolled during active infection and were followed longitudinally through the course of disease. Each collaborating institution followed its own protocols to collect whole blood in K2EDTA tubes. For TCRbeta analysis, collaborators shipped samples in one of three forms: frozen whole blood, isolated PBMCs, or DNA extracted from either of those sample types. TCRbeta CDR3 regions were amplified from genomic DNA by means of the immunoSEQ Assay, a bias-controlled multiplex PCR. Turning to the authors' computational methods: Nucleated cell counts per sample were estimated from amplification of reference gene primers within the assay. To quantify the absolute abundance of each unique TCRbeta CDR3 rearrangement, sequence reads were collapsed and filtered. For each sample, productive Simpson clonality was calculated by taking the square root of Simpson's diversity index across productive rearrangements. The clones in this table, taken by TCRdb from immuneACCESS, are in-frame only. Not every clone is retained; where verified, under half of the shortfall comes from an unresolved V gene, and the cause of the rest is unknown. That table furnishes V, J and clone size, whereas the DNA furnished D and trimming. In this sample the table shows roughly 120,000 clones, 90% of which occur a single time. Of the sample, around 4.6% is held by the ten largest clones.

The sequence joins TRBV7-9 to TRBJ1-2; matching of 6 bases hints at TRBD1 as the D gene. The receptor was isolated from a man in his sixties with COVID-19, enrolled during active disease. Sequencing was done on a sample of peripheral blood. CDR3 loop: CASSLGTVTYGYTF. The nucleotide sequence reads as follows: TGTGCCAGCAGCTTAGGGACAGTAACGTATGGCTACACCTTC.